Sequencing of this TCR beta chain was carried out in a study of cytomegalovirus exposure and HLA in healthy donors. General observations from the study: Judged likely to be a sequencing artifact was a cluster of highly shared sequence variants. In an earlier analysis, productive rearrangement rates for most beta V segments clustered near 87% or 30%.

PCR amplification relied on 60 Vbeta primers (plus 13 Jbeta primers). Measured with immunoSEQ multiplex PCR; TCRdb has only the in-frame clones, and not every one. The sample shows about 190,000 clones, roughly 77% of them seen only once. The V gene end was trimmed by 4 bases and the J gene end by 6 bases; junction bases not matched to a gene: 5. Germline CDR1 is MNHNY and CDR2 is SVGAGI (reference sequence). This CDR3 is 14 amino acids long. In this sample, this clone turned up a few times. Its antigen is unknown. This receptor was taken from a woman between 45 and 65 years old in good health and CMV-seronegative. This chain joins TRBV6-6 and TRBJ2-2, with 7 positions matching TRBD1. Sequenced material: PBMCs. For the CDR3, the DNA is TGTGCCAGCAGTTCACAGGGGTTTTCCGGGGAGCTGTTTTTT. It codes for CASSSQGFSGELFF.